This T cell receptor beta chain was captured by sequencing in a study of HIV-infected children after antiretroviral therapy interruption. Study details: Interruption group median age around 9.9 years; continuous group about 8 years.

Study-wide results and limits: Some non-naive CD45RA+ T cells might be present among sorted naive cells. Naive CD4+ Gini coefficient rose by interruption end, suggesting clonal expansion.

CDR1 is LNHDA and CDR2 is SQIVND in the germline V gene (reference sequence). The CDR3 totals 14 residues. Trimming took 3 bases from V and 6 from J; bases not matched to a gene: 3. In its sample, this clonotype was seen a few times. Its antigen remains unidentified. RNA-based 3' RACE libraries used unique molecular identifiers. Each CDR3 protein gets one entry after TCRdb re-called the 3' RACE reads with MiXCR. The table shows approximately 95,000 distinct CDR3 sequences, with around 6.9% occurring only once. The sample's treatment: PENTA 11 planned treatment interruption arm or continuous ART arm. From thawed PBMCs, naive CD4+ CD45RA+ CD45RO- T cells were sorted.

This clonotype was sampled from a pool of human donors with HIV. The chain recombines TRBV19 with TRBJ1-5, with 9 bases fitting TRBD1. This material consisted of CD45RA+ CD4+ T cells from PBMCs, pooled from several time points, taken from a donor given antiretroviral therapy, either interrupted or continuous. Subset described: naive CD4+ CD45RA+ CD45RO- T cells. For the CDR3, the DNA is TGTGCCAGTAGTATGGACAGGGGAACTCAGCCCCAGCATTTT. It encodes CASSMDRGTQPQHF.